The entry that follows covers one T cell receptor beta chain sequence. Its antigen is as yet unknown. The material for each subset, its genomic DNA, was split evenly across several immunoSEQ plates. Libraries were prepared by immunoSEQ multiplex PCR; TCRdb keeps only in-frame clonotypes and omits some of them. Altogether 1,500,000 or so clones are present, approximately 96% being singletons, with the ten largest covering roughly 1.2%. The data were obtained in a study of shared clonotypes between healthy human individuals. Study-wide background: Each donor's CD8 memory used one plate, CD8 naive two, each CD4 subset three.

Broader study findings: Sample collection involved blood only; tissue repertoires are likely different.

The sequence derives from a man aged 30 to 45 in good health. Sequencing was done on a sample of naive CD4+ T cells sorted from blood. The sample's subset: CD45RA+ positively selected.

The CDR3 loop is CASNLLAGANEQFF. The CDR3 DNA is TGTGCCAGCAATCTCTTAGCGGGAGCGAATGAGCAGTTCTTC. The chain is built from TRBV2 and TRBJ2-1; TRBD2 agrees at 9 bases. The length of the CDR3 is 14 residues. Germline loops: CDR1 SNHLY, CDR2 FYNNEI. Losses at the gene ends were 7 bases for V and 7 bases for J; bases not matched to a gene: 8. Complete variable domain (other parts from reference TRBV2 and TRBJ2-1): EPEVTQTPSHQVTQMGQEVILRCVPISNHLYFYWYRQILGQKVEFLVSFYNNEISEKSEIFDDQFSVERPDGSNFTLKIRSTKLEDSAMYFCASNLLAGANEQFFGPGTRLTVL.